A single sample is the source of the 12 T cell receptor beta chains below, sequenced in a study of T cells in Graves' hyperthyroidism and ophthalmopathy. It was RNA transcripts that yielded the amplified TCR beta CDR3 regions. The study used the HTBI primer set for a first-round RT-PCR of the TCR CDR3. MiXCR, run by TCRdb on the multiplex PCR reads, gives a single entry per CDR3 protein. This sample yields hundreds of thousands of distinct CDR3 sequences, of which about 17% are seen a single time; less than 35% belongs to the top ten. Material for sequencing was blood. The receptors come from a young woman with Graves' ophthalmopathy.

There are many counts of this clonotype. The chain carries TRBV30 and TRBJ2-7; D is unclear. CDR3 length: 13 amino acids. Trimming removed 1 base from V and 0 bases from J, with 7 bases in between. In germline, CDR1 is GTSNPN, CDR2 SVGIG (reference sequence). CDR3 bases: TGTGCCTGGAGTGGCCCCAGCTCCTACGAGCAGTACTTC. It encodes CAWSGPSSYEQYF.

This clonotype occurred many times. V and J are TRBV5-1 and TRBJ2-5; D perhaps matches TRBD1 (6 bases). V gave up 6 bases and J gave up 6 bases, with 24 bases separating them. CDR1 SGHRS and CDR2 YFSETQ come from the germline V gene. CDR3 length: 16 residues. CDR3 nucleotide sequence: TGCGCCAGCACCACAGGGTCTGCCCCCCTGGGTAAGACCCAGTACTTC. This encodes CASTTGSAPLGKTQYF.

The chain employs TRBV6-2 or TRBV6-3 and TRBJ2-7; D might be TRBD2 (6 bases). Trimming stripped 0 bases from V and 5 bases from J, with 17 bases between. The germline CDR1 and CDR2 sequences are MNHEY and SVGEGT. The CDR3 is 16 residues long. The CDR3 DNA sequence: TGTGCCAGCAGTTACTCGGACGGGAGAGGGTATAACGAGCAGTACTTC. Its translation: CASSYSDGRGYNEQYF.

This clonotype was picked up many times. CDR3 nucleotide sequence: TGTGCCAGCAGCCGCACAGGGGTCCTAAGTCACGAGCAGTACTTC. It is translated as CASSRTGVLSHEQYF. The chain couples TRBV6-1 to TRBJ2-7; 7 bases match TRBD1. Germline CDR1 reads MNHNS; CDR2 reads SASEGT. CDR3 size: 15 residues. With 6 bases clipped from V and 5 bases from J, the junction kept 13 bases outside the gene matches.

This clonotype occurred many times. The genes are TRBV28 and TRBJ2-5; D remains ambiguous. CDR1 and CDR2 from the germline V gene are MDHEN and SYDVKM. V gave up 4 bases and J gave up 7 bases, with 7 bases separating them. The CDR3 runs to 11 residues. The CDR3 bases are TGTGCCAGCAGTTACCCGGGGACCCAGTACTTC. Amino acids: CASSYPGTQYF.

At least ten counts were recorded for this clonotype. The DNA for the CDR3 is TGCAGCATCCTGATCTTAGGCAGGAAAAAGGTGGGCACTGAAGCTTTCTTT. Translation gives CSILILGRKKVGTEAFF. The V call is TRBV29-1, the J call TRBJ1-1; D uncertain. The ends were cut back, 8 bases at V and 4 bases at J, with 29 bases in the middle. This CDR3 comprises 17 residues. CDR1 is SQVTM and CDR2 is ANQGSEA in the germline V gene.

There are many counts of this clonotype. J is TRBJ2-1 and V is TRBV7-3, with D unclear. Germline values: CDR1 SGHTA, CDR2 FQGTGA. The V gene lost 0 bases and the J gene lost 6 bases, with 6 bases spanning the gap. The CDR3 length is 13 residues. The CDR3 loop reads CASSLTWANEQFF. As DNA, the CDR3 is TGTGCCAGCAGCTTAACCTGGGCCAATGAGCAGTTCTTC.

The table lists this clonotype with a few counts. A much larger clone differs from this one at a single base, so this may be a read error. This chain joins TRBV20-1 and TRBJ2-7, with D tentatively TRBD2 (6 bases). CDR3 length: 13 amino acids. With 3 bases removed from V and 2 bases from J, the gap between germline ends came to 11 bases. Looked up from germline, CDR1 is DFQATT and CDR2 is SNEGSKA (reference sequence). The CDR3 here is CSARPGSTYEQYF. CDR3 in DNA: TGCAGTGCTAGGCCCGGGAGCACCTACGAGCAGTACTTC.

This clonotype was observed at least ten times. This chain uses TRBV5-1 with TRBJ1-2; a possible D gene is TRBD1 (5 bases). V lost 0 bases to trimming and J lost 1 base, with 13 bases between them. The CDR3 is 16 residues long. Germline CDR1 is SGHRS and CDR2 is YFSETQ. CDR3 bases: TGCGCCAGCAGCTTGGCCGAGGGGCAGGGTAACTATGGCTACACCTTC. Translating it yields CASSLAEGQGNYGYTF.

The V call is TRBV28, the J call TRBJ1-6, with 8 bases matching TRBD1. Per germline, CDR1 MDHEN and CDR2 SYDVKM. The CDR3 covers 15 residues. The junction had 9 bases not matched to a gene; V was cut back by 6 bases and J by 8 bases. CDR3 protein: CASSLRTGRYSPLHF. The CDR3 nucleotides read TGTGCCAGCAGCTTGCGGACAGGGAGGTATTCACCCCTCCACTTT.

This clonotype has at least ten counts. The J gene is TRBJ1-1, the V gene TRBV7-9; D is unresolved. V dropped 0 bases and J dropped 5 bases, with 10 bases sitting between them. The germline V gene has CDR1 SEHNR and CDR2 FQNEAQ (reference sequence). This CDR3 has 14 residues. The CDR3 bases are TGTGCCAGCAGCTTAGCTAGTACGGGGACTGAAGCTTTCTTT. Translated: CASSLASTGTEAFF.

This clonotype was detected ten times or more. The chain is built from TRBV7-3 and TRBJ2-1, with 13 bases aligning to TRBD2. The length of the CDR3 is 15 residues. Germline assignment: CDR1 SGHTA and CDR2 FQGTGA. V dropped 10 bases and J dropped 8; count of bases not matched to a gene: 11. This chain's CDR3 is CATSLAGGPGDEQFF. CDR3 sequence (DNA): TGTGCCACCTCACTAGCGGGAGGGCCAGGTGATGAGCAGTTCTTC.